This T cell receptor (beta chain) emerged from a study of T-cell reconstitution after alpha-beta-depleted transplantation in children. The study, taken as a whole, reports: Expanded clones from the graft, numbering several hundred, reportedly supplied alpha-beta T cells about two months after transplant. Fresh T-cell production supplied most of the T-cell counts and diversity seen one year after transplant.

Molecular barcoding with unique molecular identifiers was used for the TCRbeta library. TCRdb processed the PCR reads anew with MiXCR; each CDR3 protein has one entry. The table includes under 150,000 distinct CDR3 sequences, roughly 10% detected once. This clonotype was found many times. Its specificity is unknown. This CDR3 comprises 13 residues. V lost 10 bases and J lost 7, with 17 bases in between. Germline V CDR1 and CDR2: MDHEN, SYDVKM. Sequencing was performed on PBMCs, mostly from graft donor cells, taken 180 days after TCRalphabeta/CD19-depleted stem cell transplant. The V call is TRBV28, the J call TRBJ2-1, with a possible D match to TRBD1 (5 bases). The origin of this receptor is a girl less than two years old who had a stem cell transplant for combined immunodeficiency, so the T cells may come from the graft donor. The CDR3 loop is CAISKGAVNEQFF. The DNA of the CDR3 is TGTGCCATCTCGAAAGGGGCCGTAAATGAGCAGTTCTTC.